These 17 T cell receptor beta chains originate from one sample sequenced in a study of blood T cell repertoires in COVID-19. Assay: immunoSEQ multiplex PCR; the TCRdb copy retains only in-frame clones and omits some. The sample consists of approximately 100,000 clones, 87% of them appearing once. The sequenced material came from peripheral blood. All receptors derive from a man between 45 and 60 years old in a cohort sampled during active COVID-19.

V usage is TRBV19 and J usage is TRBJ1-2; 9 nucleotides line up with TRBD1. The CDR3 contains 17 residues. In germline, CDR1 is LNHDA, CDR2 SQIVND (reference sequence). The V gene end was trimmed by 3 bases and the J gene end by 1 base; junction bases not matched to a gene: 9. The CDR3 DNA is TGTGCCAGTAGTATCTTGGGGACAGGGCATGATAACTATGGCTACACCTTC. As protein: CASSILGTGHDNYGYTF.

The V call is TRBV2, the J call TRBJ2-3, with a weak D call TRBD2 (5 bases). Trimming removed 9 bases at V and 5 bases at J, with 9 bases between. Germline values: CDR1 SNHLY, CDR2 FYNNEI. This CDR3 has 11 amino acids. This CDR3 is CARGAGDTQYF. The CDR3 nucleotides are TGTGCCAGGGGCGCGGGAGATACGCAGTATTTT. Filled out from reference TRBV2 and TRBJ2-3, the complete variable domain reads EPEVTQTPSHQVTQMGQEVILRCVPISNHLYFYWYRQILGQKVEFLVSFYNNEISEKSEIFDDQFSVERPDGSNFTLKIRSTKLEDSAMYFCARGAGDTQYFGPGTRLTVL.

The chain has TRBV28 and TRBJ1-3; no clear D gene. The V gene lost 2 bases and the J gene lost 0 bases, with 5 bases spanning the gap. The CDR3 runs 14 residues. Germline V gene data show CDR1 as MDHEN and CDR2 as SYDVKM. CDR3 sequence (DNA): TGTGCCAGCAGTTTAGGGAGCTCTGGAAACACCATATATTTT. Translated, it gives CASSLGSSGNTIYF.

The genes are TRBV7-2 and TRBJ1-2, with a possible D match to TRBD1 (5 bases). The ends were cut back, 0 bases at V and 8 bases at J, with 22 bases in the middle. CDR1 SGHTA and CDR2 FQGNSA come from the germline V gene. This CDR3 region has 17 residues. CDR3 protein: CASSLALQGLTSRGYTF. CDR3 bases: TGTGCCAGCAGCTTAGCGCTTCAGGGACTAACATCTCGCGGCTACACCTTC.

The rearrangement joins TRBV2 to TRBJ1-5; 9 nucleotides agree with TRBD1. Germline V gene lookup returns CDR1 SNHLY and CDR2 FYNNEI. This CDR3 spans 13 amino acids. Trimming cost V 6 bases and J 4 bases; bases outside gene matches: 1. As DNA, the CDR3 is TGTGCCAGCAGCGGGACAGGGAATCAGCCCCAGCATTTT. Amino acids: CASSGTGNQPQHF.

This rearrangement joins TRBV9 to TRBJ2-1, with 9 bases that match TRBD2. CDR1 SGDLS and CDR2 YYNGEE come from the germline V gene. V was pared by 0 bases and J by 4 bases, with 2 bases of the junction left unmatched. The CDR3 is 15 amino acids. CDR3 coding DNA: TGTGCCAGCAGCGTAGGAGCGGGGGGTTACAATGAGCAGTTCTTC. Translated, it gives CASSVGAGGYNEQFF.

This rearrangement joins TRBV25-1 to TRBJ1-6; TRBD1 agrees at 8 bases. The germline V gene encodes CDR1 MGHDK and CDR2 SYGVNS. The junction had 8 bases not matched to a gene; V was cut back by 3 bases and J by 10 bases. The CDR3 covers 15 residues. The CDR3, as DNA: TGTGCCAGCAGTGATCCCCGGACAGGGTGGTCACCCCTCCACTTT. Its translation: CASSDPRTGWSPLHF. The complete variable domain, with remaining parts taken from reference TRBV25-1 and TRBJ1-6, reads EADIYQTPRYLVIGTGKKITLECSQTMGHDKMYWYQQDPGMELHLIHYSYGVNSTEKGDLSSESTVSRIRTEHFPLTLESARPSHTSQYLCASSDPRTGWSPLHFGNGTRLTVT.

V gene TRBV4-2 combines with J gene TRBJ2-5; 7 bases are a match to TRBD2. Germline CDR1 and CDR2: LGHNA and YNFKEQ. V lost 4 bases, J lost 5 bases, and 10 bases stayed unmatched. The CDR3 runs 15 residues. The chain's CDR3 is CASSPQQRGRETQYF. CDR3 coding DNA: TGTGCCAGCAGCCCTCAACAGCGGGGCCGGGAGACCCAGTACTTC.

This CDR3 is CASSDGRGSNSPLHF. Written as DNA, the CDR3 is TGTGCCAGCAGTGACGGCAGGGGGTCTAATTCACCCCTCCACTTT. The chain carries TRBV6-1 and TRBJ1-6; TRBD1 aligns across 7 bases. The CDR3 runs to 15 residues. Trimming at V came to 3 bases and at J to 6 bases, leaving 5 bases not matched to a gene. Germline V gene lookup returns CDR1 MNHNS and CDR2 SASEGT.

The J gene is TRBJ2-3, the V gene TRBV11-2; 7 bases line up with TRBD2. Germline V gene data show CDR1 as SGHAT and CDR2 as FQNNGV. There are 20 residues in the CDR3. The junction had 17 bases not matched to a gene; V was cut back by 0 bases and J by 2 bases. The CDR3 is CASSLDVPLFWRGNTDTQYF. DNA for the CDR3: TGTGCCAGCAGCTTAGATGTCCCCTTATTTTGGCGGGGGAACACAGATACGCAGTATTTT.

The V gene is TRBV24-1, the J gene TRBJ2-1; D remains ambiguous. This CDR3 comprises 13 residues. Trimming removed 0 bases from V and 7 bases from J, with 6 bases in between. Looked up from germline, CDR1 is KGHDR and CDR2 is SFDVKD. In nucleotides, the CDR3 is TGTGCCACCAGTGATTTGCCCGGGAATGAGCAGTTCTTC. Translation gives CATSDLPGNEQFF.

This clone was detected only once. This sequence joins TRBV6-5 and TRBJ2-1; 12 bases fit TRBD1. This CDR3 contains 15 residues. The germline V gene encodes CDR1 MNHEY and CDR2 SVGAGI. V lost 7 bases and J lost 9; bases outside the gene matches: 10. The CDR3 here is CASTSGTGGFTEQFF. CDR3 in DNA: TGTGCCAGCACCTCCGGGACAGGGGGCTTCACTGAGCAGTTCTTC.

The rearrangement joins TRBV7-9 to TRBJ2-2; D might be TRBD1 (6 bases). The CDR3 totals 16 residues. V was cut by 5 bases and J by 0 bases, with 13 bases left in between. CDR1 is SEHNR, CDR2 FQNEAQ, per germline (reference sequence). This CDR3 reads CASSHRGTPNTGELFF. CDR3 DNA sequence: TGTGCCAGCAGCCATAGAGGGACACCGAACACCGGGGAGCTGTTTTTT. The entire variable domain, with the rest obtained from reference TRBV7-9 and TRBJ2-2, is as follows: DTGVSQNPRHKITKRGQNVTFRCDPISEHNRLYWYRQTLGQGPEFLTYFQNEAQLEKSRLLSDRFSAERPKGSFSTLEIQRTEQGDSAMYLCASSHRGTPNTGELFFGEGSRLTVL.

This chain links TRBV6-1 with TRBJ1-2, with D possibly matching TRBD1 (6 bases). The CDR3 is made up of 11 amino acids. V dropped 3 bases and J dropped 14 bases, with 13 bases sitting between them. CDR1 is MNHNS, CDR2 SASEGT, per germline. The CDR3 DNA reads TGTGCCAGCAGTGAGGTCAGCCAGGGGACCTTC. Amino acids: CASSEVSQGTF.

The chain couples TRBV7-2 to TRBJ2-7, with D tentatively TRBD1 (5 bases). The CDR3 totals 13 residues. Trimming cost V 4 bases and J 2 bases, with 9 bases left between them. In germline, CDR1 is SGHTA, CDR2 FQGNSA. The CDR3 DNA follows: TGTGCCAGCAGCTGGGGCAGGGCCTACGAGCAGTACGTC. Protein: CASSWGRAYEQYV.

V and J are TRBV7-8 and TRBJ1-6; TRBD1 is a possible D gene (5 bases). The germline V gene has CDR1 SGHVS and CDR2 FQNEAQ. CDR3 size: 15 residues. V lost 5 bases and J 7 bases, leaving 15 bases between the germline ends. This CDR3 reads CASSPGDRLNSPLHF. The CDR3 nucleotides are TGTGCCAGCAGCCCGGGAGACAGACTGAATTCACCCCTCCACTTT. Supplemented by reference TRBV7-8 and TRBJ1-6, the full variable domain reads GAGVSQSPRYKVAKRGQDVALRCDPISGHVSLFWYQQALGQGPEFLTYFQNEAQLDKSGLPSDRFFAERPEGSVSTLKIQRTQQEDSAVYLCASSPGDRLNSPLHFGNGTRLTVT.

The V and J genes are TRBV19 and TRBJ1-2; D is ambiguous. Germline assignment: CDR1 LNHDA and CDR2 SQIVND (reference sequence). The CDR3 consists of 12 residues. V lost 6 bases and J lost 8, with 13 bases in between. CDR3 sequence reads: CASSRKERGYTF. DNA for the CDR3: TGTGCCAGTAGCCGAAAGGAGCGGGGCTACACCTTC. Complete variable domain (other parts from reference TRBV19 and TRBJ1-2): DGGITQSPKYLFRKEGQNVTLSCEQNLNHDAMYWYRQDPGQGLRLIYYSQIVNDFQKGDIAEGYSVSREKKESFPLTVTSAQKNPTAFYLCASSRKERGYTFGSGTRLTVV.